This T cell receptor beta chain was identified in a study of shared clonotypes between healthy human individuals. CDR1 SGDLS and CDR2 YYNGEE come from the germline V gene. The CDR3 totals 14 residues. V dropped 4 bases and J dropped 3 bases, with 13 bases sitting between them. General study findings and limits: Clonotypes not shared had lower generation probabilities than those common to all four donors. Estimated richness was generally greater in naive than memory subsets.

The authors' processing: ImmunoSEQ only sent back junction sequences with no quality scores, so filtering was done differently. Assay used: immunoSEQ multiplex PCR; TCRdb lists only in-frame clones, some missing. V and J calls and clone size are as listed in that table; D and trimming were resolved from the DNA. The sample shows 2 million to 2.5 million clones, more than 80% of them seen only once. For this clone: Its cognate antigen is unknown.

The source material was naive CD4+ T cells from PBMCs. Subset specified: CD45RA+ positively selected. The TCR comes from a man between 18 and 29 years old in good health. Some clones in this sample may be carry-over from other donors' samples. The J gene is TRBJ2-5, the V gene TRBV9; perhaps TRBD2 as D (5 bases). The CDR3 coding sequence is TGTGCCAGCAGCCCAAGCGACGGGGAAGAGACCCAGTACTTC. Protein sequence: CASSPSDGEETQYF.